Listed here are 10 T cell receptor beta chains from one sample, sequenced in a study of T cells in localized non-small cell lung cancer. Here immunoSEQ multiplex PCR was the method, and the copy in TCRdb shows in-frame clones only, minus some. The sample lists thousands of clones; approximately 37% were seen once. This sample comprised lung tumor tissue, obtained before any cancer treatment. The receptor set was obtained from a female donor older than 55 with stage I lung adenocarcinoma.

This clone is termed large (0.1 to 1%). The J gene is TRBJ1-1, the V gene TRBV19; TRBD1 aligns across 7 bases. Germline V CDR1 and CDR2: LNHDA, SQIVND (reference sequence). The length of the CDR3 is 14 residues. V was clipped by 7 bases and J by 1 base; unmatched bases: 6. The CDR3 DNA reads TGTGCCAGTAAAGCGGGACAGCGGAACACTGAAGCTTTCTTT. Its translation is CASKAGQRNTEAFF.

This clone was detected a few times. The genes are TRBV7-6 and TRBJ1-1; D uncertain. CDR3 length: 14 amino acids. Germline lookup yields CDR1 SGHVS and CDR2 FNYEAQ. With 2 bases removed from V and 0 bases from J, the gap between germline ends came to 7 bases. The CDR3 nucleotides read TGTGCCAGCAGCTTAACCCAAGTGAACACTGAAGCTTTCTTT. It specifies CASSLTQVNTEAFF.

This rearrangement joins TRBV6-7 to TRBJ1-5; 8 nucleotides match TRBD1. TRBV6-7 carries the ORF label, with uncertain function. The CDR3 runs 13 residues. The CDR3 spells CATQTGGVVTQHF. The CDR3 DNA reads as TGTGCGACTCAAACAGGGGGAGTAGTGACCCAGCATTTT.

In its sample, this clone was seen a few times. This CDR3 is CASSFGRGTGELFF. For the CDR3, the DNA is TGTGCCAGCAGCTTTGGACGCGGAACCGGGGAGCTGTTTTTT. The chain recombines TRBV11-3 with TRBJ2-2; no clear D gene. The germline V gene encodes CDR1 SGHNT and CDR2 YENEEA. The CDR3 is 14 residues long. The V gene lost 3 bases and the J gene lost 5 bases, with 10 bases spanning the gap.

This clone was counted between two and nine times. The chain combines TRBV28 with TRBJ2-7; the match to TRBD2 covers 8 bases. V dropped 7 bases and J dropped 5; count of bases not matched to a gene: 10. The CDR3 is 14 residues long. Germline V gives CDR1 MDHEN, CDR2 SYDVKM. This chain's CDR3 is CASTLGGARDEQYF. The CDR3 nucleotides read TGTGCCAGCACCCTCGGGGGGGCTCGGGACGAGCAGTACTTC.

This clone showed up just a few times. The CDR3 DNA follows: TGTGCCTGGTTCACGCACAGGGCTAGGAACACTGAAGCTTTCTTT. Translating gives CAWFTHRARNTEAFF. The rearrangement uses TRBV30 and TRBJ1-1; D may be TRBD1 (6 bases). The CDR3 length is 15 residues. V was pared by 5 bases and J by 1 base, with 17 bases between. CDR1 is GTSNPN and CDR2 is SVGIG in the germline V gene (reference sequence).

This chain joins TRBV6-1 and TRBJ1-2, with TRBD1 matching over 7 bases. From germline, CDR1 is MNHNS and CDR2 SASEGT. J gave up 4 bases and V 0 bases, and 5 bases lay outside the gene matches. This CDR3 has 15 residues. The CDR3 protein is CASSEAAGTVYGYTF. CDR3 nucleotides: TGTGCCAGCAGTGAAGCCGCAGGGACAGTCTATGGCTACACCTTC.

This clone was detected a few times. This sequence joins TRBV4-1 and TRBJ2-7, with D perhaps assigned TRBD1 or TRBD2 (5 bases each). Germline V gives CDR1 MGHRA, CDR2 YSYEKL. V was cut by 4 bases and J by 1 base, with 20 bases left in between. This CDR3 region has 17 residues. This CDR3 is CASSPPPGVGASYEQYF. The CDR3 DNA sequence: TGCGCCAGCAGCCCTCCCCCGGGCGTCGGGGCGTCCTACGAGCAGTACTTC.

The chain is built from TRBV28 and TRBJ2-7, with TRBD1 as a possible D gene (5 bases). Germline CDR1 MDHEN, CDR2 SYDVKM. CDR3 length: 14 residues. V was shortened by 3 bases and J by 5 bases, with 14 bases between the two germline ends. CDR3 sequence: CASSLARPRDEQYF. For the CDR3, the DNA is TGTGCCAGCAGTTTGGCAAGGCCCAGGGACGAGCAGTACTTC.

This clone was counted only a few times. This chain joins TRBV11-3 and TRBJ1-2, with D perhaps TRBD1 (6 bases). The germline V and J ends were trimmed by 0 bases and 4 bases, with 15 bases remaining between them. CDR3 size: 16 residues. Germline values: CDR1 SGHNT, CDR2 YENEEA. CDR3 sequence reads: CASSLEASGDSYGYTF. Written as DNA, the CDR3 is TGTGCCAGCAGCTTAGAAGCGTCAGGGGATAGCTATGGCTACACCTTC.